This T cell receptor (beta chain) was captured by sequencing in a study of cytomegalovirus exposure and HLA in healthy donors. This clone appeared once. This PCR relied on a set of 60 Vbeta primers and 13 Jbeta primers. Generated by immunoSEQ multiplex PCR, the TCRdb table keeps only in-frame clones and is missing some. The data contain a few hundred thousand clones, around 89% of them seen just once; the ten biggest clones take up over 0.95%. Everyone who donated was a healthy bone marrow donor. Germline CDR1 reads SGHDT; CDR2 reads YYEEEE. V was cut by 4 bases and J by 8 bases, with 12 bases left in between. The CDR3 sequence is 13 residues long.

The sequence derives from a woman in her late teens or twenties in good health and CMV-seronegative. This chain connects TRBV5-6 to TRBJ1-4; D is uncertain. What was sequenced was PBMCs. For the CDR3, the DNA is TGTGCCAGCAGCATCGGGTCATCCGAAAAACTGTTTTTT. This sequence encodes CASSIGSSEKLFF.